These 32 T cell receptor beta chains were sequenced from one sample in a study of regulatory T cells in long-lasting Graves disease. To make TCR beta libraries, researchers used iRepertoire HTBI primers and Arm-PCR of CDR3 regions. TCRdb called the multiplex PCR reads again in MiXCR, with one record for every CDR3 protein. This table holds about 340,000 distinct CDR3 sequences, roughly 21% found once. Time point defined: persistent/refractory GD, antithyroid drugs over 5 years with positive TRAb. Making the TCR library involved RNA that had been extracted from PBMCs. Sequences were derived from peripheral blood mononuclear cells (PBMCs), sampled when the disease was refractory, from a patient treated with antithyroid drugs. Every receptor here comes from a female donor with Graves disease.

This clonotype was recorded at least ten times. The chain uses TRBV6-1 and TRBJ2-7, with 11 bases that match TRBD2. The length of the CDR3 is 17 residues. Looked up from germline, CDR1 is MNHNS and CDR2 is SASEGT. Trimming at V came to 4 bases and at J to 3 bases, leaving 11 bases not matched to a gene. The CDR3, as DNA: TGTGCCAGCAGTGGGCTAGCGGGGGGACCGTTAGGCTACGAGCAGTACTTC. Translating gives CASSGLAGGPLGYEQYF.

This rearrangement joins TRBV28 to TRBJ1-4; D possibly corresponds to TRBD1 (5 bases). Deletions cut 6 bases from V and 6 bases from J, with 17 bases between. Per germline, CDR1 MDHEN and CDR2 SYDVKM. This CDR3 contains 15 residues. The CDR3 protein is CASRSTGTLDEKLFF. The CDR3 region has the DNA TGTGCCAGCAGAAGTACCGGGACCTTGGATGAAAAACTGTTTTTT.

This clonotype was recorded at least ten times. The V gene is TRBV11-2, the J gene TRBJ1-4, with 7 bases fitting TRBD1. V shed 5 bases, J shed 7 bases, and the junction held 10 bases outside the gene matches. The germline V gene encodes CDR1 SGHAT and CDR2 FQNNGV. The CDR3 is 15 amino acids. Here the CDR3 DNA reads TGTGCCAGCAGCCTTGCAACAGGGGATGGTGAAAAACTGTTTTTT. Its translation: CASSLATGDGEKLFF.

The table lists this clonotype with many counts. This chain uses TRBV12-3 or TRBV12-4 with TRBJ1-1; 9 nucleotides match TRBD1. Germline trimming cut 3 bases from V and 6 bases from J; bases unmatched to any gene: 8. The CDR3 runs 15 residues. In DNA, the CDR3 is TGTGCCAGCAGTTTCTGGGACAGGGTTCCTCCTGAAGCTTTCTTT. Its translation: CASSFWDRVPPEAFF.

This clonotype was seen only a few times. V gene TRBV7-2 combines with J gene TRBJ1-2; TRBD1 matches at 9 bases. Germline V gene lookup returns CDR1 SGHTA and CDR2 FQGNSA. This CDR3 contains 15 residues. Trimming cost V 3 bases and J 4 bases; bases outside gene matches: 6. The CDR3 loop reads CASSFGTGTVYGYTF. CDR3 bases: TGTGCCAGCAGCTTCGGGACAGGGACCGTCTATGGCTACACCTTC.

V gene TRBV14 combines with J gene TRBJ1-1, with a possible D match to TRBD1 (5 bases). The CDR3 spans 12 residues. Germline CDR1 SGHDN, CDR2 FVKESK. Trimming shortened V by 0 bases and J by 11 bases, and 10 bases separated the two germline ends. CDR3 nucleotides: TGTGCCAGCAGCCAAGACGCCAGGGCTGCTTTCTTT. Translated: CASSQDARAAFF.

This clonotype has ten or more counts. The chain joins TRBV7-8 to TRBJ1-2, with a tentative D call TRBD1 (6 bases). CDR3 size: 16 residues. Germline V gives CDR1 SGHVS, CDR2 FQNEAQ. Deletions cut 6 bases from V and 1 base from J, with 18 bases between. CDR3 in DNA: TGTGCCAGCAGACCACCGGGGGCAGGGATTAACTATGGCTACACCTTC. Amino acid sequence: CASRPPGAGINYGYTF.

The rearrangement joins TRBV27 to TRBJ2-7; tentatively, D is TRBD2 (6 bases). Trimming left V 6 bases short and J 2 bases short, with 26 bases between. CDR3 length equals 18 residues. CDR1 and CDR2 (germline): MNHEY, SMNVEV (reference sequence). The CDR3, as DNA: TGTGCCAGCAGCTCTCCTTCTTTTGCCGGGGGAGTGCCCTACGAGCAGTACTTC. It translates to CASSSPSFAGGVPYEQYF.

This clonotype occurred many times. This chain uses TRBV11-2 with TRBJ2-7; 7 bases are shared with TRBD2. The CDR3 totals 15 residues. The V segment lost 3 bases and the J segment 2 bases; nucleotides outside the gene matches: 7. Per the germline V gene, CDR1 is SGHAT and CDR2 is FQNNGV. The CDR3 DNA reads TGTGCCAGCAGCTTGACTAGGGAGGGCCCCTACGAGCAGTACTTC. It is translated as CASSLTREGPYEQYF.

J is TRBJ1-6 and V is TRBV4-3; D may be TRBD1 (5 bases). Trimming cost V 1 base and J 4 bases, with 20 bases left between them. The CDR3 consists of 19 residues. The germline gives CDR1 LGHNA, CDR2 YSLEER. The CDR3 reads CASSQGPATGRLYNSPLHF. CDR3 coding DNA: TGCGCCAGCAGCCAAGGACCAGCCACGGGACGACTGTATAATTCACCCCTCCACTTT.

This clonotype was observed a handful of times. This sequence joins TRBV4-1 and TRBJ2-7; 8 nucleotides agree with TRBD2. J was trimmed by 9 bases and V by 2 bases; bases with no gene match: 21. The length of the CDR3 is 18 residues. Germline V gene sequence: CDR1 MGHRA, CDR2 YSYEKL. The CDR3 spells CASSQRETTSGSLGGQYF. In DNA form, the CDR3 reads TGCGCCAGCAGCCAAAGGGAAACAACTAGCGGCTCCCTCGGCGGGCAGTACTTC.

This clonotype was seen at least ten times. The CDR3, as DNA: TGTGCCAGTACCCCGACAGGGGGCGTTAGCAATCAGCCCCAGCATTTT. It is translated as CASTPTGGVSNQPQHF. This chain connects TRBV19 to TRBJ1-5, with TRBD1 matching 10 bases. The ends lost 7 bases at V and 0 bases at J; junction bases unmatched: 6. The germline V gene encodes CDR1 LNHDA and CDR2 SQIVND (reference sequence). There are 16 residues in the CDR3.

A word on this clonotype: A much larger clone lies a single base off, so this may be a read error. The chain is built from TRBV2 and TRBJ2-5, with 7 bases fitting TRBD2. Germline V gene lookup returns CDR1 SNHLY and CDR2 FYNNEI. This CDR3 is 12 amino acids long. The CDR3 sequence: CPSSGGWETQYF. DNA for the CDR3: TGTCCCAGCTCCGGGGGGTGGGAGACCCAGTACTTC. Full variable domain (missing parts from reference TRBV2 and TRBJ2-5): EPEVTQTPSHQVTQMGQEVILRCVPISNHLYFYWYRQILGQKVEFLVSFYNNEISEKSEIFDDQFSVERPDGSNFTLKIRSTKLEDSAMYFCPSSGGWETQYFGPGTRLLVL.

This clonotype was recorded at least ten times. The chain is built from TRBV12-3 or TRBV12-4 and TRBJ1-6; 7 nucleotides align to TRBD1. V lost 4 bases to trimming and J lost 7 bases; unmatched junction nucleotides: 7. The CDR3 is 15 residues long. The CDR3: CASSSQGGVNSPLHF. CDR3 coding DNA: TGTGCCAGCAGTTCCCAGGGGGGCGTCAATTCACCCCTCCACTTT.

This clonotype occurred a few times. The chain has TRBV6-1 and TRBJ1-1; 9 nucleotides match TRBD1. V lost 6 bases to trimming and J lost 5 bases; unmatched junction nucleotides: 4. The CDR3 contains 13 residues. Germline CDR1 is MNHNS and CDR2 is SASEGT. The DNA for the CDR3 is TGTGCCAGCAGGCGACAGGGGGGTACTGAAGCTTTCTTT. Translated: CASRRQGGTEAFF.

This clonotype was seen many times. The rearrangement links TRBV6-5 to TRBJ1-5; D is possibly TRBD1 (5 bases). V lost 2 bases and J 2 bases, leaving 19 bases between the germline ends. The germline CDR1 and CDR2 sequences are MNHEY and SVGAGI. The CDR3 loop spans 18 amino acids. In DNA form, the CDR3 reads TGTGCCAGCAGTTACCCCAACGTTGTAAGGGACGGCAATCAGCCCCAGCATTTT. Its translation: CASSYPNVVRDGNQPQHF.

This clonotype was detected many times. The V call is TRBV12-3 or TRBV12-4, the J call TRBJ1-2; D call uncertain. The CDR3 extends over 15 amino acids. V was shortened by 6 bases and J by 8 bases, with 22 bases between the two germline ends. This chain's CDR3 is CASSTTNRVSPGYTF. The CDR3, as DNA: TGTGCCAGCAGCACAACTAACAGAGTCAGCCCCGGCTACACCTTC.

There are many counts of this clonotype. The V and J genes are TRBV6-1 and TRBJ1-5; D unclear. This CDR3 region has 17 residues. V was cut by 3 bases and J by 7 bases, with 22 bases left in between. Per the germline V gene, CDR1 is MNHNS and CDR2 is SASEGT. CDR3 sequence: CASSDGRPGPLGQPQHF. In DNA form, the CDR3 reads TGTGCCAGCAGTGACGGGCGGCCCGGGCCCTTGGGGCAGCCCCAGCATTTT.

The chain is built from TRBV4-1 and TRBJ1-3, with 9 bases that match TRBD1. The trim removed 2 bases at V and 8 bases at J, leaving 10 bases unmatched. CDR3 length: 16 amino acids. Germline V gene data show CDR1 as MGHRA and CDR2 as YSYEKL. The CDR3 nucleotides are TGCGCCAGCAGCCAACCCGCCCGGGACAGGGAAGACACCATATATTTT. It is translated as CASSQPARDREDTIYF.

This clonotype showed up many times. DNA of the CDR3: TGCGCCAGCAGCCTAAGTCAGGGTTCCGCCGGGGAGCTGTTTTTT. Translation gives CASSLSQGSAGELFF. The genes are TRBV5-1 and TRBJ2-2; D may be TRBD1 (5 bases). The V end lost 4 bases, the J end lost 6 bases, and 16 bases lay between the germline ends. The CDR3 totals 15 residues. The germline gives CDR1 SGHRS, CDR2 YFSETQ.

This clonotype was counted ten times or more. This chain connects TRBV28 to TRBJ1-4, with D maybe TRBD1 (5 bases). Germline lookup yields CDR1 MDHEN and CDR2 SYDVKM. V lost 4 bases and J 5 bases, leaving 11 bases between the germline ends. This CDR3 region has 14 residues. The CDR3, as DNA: TGTGCCAGCAGTTCCCAGGGACTCAATGAAAAACTGTTTTTT. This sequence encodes CASSSQGLNEKLFF.

The CDR3 reads CASSLGSGYGVNYGYTF. CDR3 bases: TGTGCCAGCAGCTTGGGATCAGGGTATGGCGTTAACTATGGCTACACCTTC. The chain combines TRBV5-4 with TRBJ1-2; D possibly corresponds to TRBD1 (5 bases). Germline V lookup: CDR1 SGHNT, CDR2 YYREEE (reference sequence). CDR3 length: 17 residues. Trimming left V 0 bases short and J 1 base short, with 16 bases between.

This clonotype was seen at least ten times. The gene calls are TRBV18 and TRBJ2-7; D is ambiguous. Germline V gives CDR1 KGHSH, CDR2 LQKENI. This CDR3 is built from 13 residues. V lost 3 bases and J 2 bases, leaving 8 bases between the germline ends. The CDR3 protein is CASSPDLAYEQYF. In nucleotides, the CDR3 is TGTGCCAGCTCACCCGACTTGGCCTACGAGCAGTACTTC. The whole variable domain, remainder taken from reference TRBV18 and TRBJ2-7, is NAGVMQNPRHLVRRRGQEARLRCSPMKGHSHVYWYRQLPEEGLKFMVYLQKENIIDESGMPKERFSAEFPKEGPSILRIQQVVRGDSAAYFCASSPDLAYEQYFGPGTRLTVT.

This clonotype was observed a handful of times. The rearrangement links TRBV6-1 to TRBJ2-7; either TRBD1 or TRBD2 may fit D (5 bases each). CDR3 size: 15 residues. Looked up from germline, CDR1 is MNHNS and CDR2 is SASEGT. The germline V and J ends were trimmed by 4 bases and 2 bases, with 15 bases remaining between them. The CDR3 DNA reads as TGTGCCAGCAGTGGCACCGGGACGGTTACCTACGAGCAGTACTTC. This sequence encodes CASSGTGTVTYEQYF.

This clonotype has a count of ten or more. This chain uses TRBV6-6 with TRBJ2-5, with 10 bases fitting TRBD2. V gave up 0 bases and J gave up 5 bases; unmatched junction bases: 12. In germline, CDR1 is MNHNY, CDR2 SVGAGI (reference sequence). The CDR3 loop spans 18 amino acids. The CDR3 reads CASSYSRASGSSRETQYF. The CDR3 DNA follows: TGTGCCAGCAGTTACTCGAGGGCTAGCGGGAGTTCGCGTGAGACCCAGTACTTC.

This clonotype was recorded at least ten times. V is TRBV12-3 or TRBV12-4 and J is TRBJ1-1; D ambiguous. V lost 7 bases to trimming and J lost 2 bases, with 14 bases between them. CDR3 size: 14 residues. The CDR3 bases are TGTGCCAGCACCCCAAAGGAGCTAAACACTGAAGCTTTCTTT. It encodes CASTPKELNTEAFF.

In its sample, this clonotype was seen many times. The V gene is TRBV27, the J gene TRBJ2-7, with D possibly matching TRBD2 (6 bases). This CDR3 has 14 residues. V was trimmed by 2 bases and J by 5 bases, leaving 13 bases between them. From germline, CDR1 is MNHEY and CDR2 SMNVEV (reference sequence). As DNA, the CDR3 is TGTGCCAGCAGTTTACATGGGAGGTCCAACGAGCAGTACTTC. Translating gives CASSLHGRSNEQYF.

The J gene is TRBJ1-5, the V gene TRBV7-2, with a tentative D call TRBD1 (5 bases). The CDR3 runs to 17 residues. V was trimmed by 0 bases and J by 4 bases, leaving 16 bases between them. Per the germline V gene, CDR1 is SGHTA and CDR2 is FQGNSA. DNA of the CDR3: TGTGCCAGCAGCTTAGCAGAAGGGACCGGGGGAAATCAGCCCCAGCATTTT. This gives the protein CASSLAEGTGGNQPQHF.

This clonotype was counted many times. CDR3: CASSPPGDGSLYGYTF. CDR3 sequence (DNA): TGTGCCAGCTCACCACCAGGAGATGGATCCCTCTATGGCTACACCTTC. The V call is TRBV18, the J call TRBJ1-2; D is uncertain. Trimming took 0 bases from V and 4 from J, leaving 15 bases between them. The CDR3 is 16 amino acids. CDR1 and CDR2 from the germline V gene are KGHSH and LQKENI.

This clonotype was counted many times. CDR3 coding DNA: TGTGCCAGCCGGACAGGGGGACAAAGAGGCATTCAGTACTTC. This translates into CASRTGGQRGIQYF. The J gene is TRBJ2-4, the V gene TRBV28, with 10 bases fitting TRBD1. The CDR3 contains 14 residues. V was pared by 8 bases and J by 9 bases, with 10 bases of the junction left unmatched. Germline V lookup: CDR1 MDHEN, CDR2 SYDVKM.

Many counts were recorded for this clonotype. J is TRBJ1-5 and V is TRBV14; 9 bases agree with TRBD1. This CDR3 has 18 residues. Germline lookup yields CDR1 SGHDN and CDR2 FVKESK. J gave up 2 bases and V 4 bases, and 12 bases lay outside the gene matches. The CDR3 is CASSLYKYRDRGNQPQHF. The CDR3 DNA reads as TGTGCCAGCAGCCTCTACAAATACCGGGACAGGGGCAATCAGCCCCAGCATTTT.

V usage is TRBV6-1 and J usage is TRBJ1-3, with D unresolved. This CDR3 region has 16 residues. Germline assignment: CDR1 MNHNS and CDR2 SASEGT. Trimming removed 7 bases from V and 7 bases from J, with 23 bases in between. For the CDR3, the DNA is TGTGCCAGCACCCCCAATGGAAGACCAGGATGGAACACCATATATTTT. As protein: CASTPNGRPGWNTIYF.